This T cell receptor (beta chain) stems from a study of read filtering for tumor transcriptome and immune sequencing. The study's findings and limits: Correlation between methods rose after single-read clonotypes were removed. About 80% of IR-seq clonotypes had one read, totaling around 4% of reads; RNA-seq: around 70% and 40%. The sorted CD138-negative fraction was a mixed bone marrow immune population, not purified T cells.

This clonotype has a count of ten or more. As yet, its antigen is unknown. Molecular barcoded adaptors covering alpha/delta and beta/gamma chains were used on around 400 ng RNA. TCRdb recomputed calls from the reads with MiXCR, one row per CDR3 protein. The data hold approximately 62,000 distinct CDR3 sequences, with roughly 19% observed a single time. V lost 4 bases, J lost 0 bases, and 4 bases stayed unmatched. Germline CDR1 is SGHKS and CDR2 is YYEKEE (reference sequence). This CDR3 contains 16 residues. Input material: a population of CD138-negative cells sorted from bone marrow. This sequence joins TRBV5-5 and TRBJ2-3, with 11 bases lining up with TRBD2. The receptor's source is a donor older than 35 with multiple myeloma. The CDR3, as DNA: TGTGCCAGCAGCACCGGGACTAGCGGAAGCACAGATACGCAGTATTTT. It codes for CASSTGTSGSTDTQYF.